This T cell receptor beta chain was sequenced for a study of low-dose radiotherapy and immunotherapy resistance in tumors. The wider study: Every six weeks patients received intravenous ipilimumab 1 mg/kg, and every two weeks they received intravenous nivolumab 240 mg.

Solid tumors that lacked tumor-infiltrating lymphocytes and were advanced were present in eligible patients. First-strand cDNA used TRAV- and TRBV-specific primers, covering alpha and beta chains. With a constant-region primer and a V-primer adapter, TCRs were subjected to roughly 18 PCR cycles of amplification. Via MiXCR, TCRdb re-called the reads, giving one row per CDR3 protein. The profile covers 13,000 or so distinct CDR3 sequences, with roughly 70% appearing a single time and approximately 5% taken by the ten largest. The sequence derives from a human donor with advanced metastatic prostate, ovarian, gallbladder or colorectal cancer (not recorded which). This table probably holds off-target reads from a library built for another chain.

CDR3: CAFSSGAEDTEAFF. The CDR3 bases are TGTGCCTTTTCGTCAGGGGCAGAGGACACTGAAGCTTTCTTT. V usage is TRBV30 and J usage is TRBJ1-1; possibly TRBD1 for D (6 bases). The V end was cut by 7 bases, the J end by 3 bases, with 18 bases between. This CDR3 contains 14 residues. Looked up from germline, CDR1 is GTSNPN and CDR2 is SVGIG (reference sequence).